The 9 T cell receptor beta chains below come from one sample, sequenced in a study of blood T cells in healthy people across ages. A J-beta primer mix and a sample-barcoded 5' primer were used in a second PCR of about 6 to 12 cycles. TCRdb re-called the 5' RACE reads through MiXCR, storing one row per CDR3 protein. The data show hundreds of thousands of distinct CDR3 sequences, 35% to 45% seen once. Sequencing was carried out using blood. The receptors come from an older woman in good health.

This clonotype was seen a handful of times. The chain carries TRBV20-1 and TRBJ1-2; weak D call: TRBD1 (5 bases). The CDR3 spans 15 residues. The germline gives CDR1 DFQATT, CDR2 SNEGSKA (reference sequence). V was trimmed by 0 bases and J by 6 bases, leaving 17 bases between them. The CDR3 loop is CSARDGGGSLDGYTF. DNA of the CDR3: TGCAGTGCTAGAGATGGGGGTGGGAGTCTTGATGGCTACACCTTC.

The sample holds a few counts of this clonotype. The chain has TRBV11-2 and TRBJ2-1, with TRBD1 matching 9 bases. The V and J ends lost 5 bases and 9 bases, in that order; junction bases with no gene match: 11. This CDR3 spans 15 amino acids. Germline V CDR1 and CDR2: SGHAT, FQNNGV. In DNA, the CDR3 is TGTGCCAGCAGCCTGGGACAGGGTGATGGTGGTGAGCAGTTCTTC. Protein product: CASSLGQGDGGEQFF. The variable domain in full, completed from reference TRBV11-2 and TRBJ2-1, reads EAGVAQSPRYKIIEKRQSVAFWCNPISGHATLYWYQQILGQGPKLLIQFQNNGVVDDSQLPKDRFSAERLKGVDSTLKIQPAKLEDSAVYLCASSLGQGDGGEQFFGPGTRLTVL.

The sample holds a few counts of this clonotype. J is TRBJ2-7 and V is TRBV7-3; 7 nucleotides line up with TRBD2. CDR1 and CDR2 from the germline V gene are SGHTA and FQGTGA. This CDR3 is 15 amino acids long. Trimming took 1 base from V and 3 from J; bases not matched to a gene: 6. The DNA for the CDR3 is TGTGCCAGCAGCTTAAGCGGGAGTCTCGACTACGAGCAGTACTTC. This codes for CASSLSGSLDYEQYF.

This clonotype appeared a few times. V gene TRBV20-1 combines with J gene TRBJ1-2, with D possibly matching TRBD1 (5 bases). This CDR3 has 13 residues. V lost 3 bases and J lost 8, with 16 bases in between. Germline assignment: CDR1 DFQATT and CDR2 SNEGSKA (reference sequence). The DNA of the CDR3 is TGCAGTGCTAGGCCCCCCTCGGGGGTGGGCTACACCTTC. Protein sequence: CSARPPSGVGYTF.

The chain couples TRBV10-1 to TRBJ2-5; D uncertain. This CDR3 has 16 amino acids. CDR1 WNHNN and CDR2 SYGVQD come from the germline V gene (reference sequence). V dropped 2 bases and J dropped 1 base, with 14 bases sitting between them. CDR3 coding DNA: TGCGCCAGCAGTGAGAAGGGCCAAGTGGGCCAAGAGACCCAGTACTTC. It codes for CASSEKGQVGQETQYF.

The chain recombines TRBV28 with TRBJ2-7; D may be TRBD2 (5 bases). Germline assignment: CDR1 MDHEN and CDR2 SYDVKM. V gave up 8 bases and J gave up 1 base, with 15 bases separating them. CDR3 size: 14 residues. The CDR3 DNA follows: TGTGCCAGCTGTTCCCCCCCGGGATCCTACGAGCAGTACTTC. The encoded protein is CASCSPPGSYEQYF. Full variable domain (rest looked up from reference TRBV28 and TRBJ2-7): DVKVTQSSRYLVKRTGEKVFLECVQDMDHENMFWYRQDPGLGLRLIYFSYDVKMKEKGDIPEGYSVSREKKERFSLILESASTNQTSMYLCASCSPPGSYEQYFGPGTRLTVT.

The chain is built from TRBV20-1 and TRBJ2-5, with D possibly TRBD2 on 6 matching bases. The germline V gene has CDR1 DFQATT and CDR2 SNEGSKA (reference sequence). The CDR3 loop spans 15 amino acids. V lost 7 bases and J lost 11, with 29 bases in between. The DNA for the CDR3 is TGCAGTGTACGAGGAGGGCCACCAATCCCCAGTGAGCAGTACTTC. Its translation is CSVRGGPPIPSEQYF.

This clonotype has at least ten counts. This rearrangement joins TRBV4-3 to TRBJ2-7; 9 bases agree with TRBD1. The length of the CDR3 is 16 residues. The germline V gene has CDR1 LGHNA and CDR2 YSLEER. V trimming: 4 bases; J trimming: 5 bases; junction bases outside the gene matches: 12. CDR3 loop: CASSPTVGGTGHEQYF. The CDR3, as DNA: TGCGCCAGCAGCCCGACCGTTGGCGGGACAGGGCACGAGCAGTACTTC.

The chain links TRBV29-1 to TRBJ2-3; the D gene is possibly TRBD1 (5 bases). CDR3 length equals 14 residues. Germline CDR1 SQVTM, CDR2 ANQGSEA. Deletions cut 3 bases from V and 2 bases from J, with 12 bases between. The CDR3 region has the DNA TGCAGCGTTGACCTCGACAGTTACACAGATACGCAGTATTTT. It specifies CSVDLDSYTDTQYF.